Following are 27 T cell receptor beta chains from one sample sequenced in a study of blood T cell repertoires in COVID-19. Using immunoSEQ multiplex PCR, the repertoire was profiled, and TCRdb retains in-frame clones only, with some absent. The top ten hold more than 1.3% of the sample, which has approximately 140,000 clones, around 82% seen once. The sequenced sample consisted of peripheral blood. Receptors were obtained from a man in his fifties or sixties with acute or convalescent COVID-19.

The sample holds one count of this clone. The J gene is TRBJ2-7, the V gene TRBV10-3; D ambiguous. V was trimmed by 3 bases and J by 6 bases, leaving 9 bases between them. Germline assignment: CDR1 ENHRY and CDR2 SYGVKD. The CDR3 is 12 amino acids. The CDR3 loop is CAISEFLGEQYF. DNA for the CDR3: TGTGCCATCAGTGAATTCCTCGGCGAGCAGTACTTC.

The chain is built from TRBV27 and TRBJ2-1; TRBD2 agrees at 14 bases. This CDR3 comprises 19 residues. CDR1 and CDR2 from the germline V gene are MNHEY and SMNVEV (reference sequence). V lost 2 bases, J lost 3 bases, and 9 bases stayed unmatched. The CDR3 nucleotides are TGTGCCAGCAGTTTACGACCCGGGACTAGCGGGAGTTTCTACAATGAGCAGTTCTTC. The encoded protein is CASSLRPGTSGSFYNEQFF.

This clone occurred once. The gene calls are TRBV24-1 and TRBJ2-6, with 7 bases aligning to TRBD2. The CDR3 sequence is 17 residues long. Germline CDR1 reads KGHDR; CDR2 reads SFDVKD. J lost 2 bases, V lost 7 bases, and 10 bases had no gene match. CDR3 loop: CATSGGSQYPGANVLTF. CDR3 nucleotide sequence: TGTGCCACCAGCGGCGGGAGTCAATACCCTGGGGCCAACGTCCTGACTTTC.

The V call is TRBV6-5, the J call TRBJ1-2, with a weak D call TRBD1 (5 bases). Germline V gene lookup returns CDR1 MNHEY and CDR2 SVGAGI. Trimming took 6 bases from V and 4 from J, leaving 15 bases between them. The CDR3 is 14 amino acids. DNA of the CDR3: TGTGCCAGCAGGCGGGACTCCGGTAGCTATGGCTACACCTTC. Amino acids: CASRRDSGSYGYTF.

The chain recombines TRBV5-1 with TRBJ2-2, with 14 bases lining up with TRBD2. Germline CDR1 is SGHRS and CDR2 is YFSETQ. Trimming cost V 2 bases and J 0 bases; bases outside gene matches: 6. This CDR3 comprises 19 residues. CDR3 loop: CASSLAGTSGGSNTGELFF. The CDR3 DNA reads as TGCGCCAGCAGCTTAGCCGGGACTAGCGGGGGATCGAACACCGGGGAGCTGTTTTTT.

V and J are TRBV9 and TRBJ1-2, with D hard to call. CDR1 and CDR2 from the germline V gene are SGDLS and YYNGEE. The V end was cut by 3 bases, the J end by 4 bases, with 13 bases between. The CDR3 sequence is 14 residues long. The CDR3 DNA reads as TGTGCCAGCAGCGCCGATTCGAGTTTCTATGGCTACACCTTC. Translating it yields CASSADSSFYGYTF.

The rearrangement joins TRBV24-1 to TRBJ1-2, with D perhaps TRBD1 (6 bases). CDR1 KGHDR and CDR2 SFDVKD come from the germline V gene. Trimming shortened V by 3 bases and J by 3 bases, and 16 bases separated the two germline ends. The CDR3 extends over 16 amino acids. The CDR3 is CATSDPSTGGYYGYTF. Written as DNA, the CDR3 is TGTGCCACCAGTGATCCCTCGACAGGTGGATACTATGGCTACACCTTC.

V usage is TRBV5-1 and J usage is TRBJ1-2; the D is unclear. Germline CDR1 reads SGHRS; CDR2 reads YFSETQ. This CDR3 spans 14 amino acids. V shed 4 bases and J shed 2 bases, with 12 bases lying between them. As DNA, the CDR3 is TGCGCCAGCAGCCCCTCCGGGAGCAACTATGGCTACACCTTC. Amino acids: CASSPSGSNYGYTF. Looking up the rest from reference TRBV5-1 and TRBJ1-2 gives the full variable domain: KAGVTQTPRYLIKTRGQQVTLSCSPISGHRSVSWYQQTPGQGLQFLFEYFSETQRNKGNFPGRFSGRQFSNSRSEMNVSTLELGDSALYLCASSPSGSNYGYTFGSGTRLTVV.

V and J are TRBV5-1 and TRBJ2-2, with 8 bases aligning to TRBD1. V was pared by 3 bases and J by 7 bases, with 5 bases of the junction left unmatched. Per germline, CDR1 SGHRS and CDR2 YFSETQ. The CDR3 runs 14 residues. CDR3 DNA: TGCGCCAGCAGCTGGGACAGGTTAGGCGGGGAGCTGTTTTTT. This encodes CASSWDRLGGELFF.

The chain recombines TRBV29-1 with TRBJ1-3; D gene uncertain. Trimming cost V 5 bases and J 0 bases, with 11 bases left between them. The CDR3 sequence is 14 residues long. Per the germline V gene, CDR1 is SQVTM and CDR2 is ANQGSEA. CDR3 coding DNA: TGCAGCGTTTTAGACGGGAGCTCTGGAAACACCATATATTTT. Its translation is CSVLDGSSGNTIYF.

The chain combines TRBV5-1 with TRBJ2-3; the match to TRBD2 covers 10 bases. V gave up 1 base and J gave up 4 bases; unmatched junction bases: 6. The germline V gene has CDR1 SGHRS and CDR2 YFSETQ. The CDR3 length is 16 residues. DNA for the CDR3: TGCGCCAGCAGCTTGTCCCTAGCGGGAGAATCAGATACGCAGTATTTT. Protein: CASSLSLAGESDTQYF.

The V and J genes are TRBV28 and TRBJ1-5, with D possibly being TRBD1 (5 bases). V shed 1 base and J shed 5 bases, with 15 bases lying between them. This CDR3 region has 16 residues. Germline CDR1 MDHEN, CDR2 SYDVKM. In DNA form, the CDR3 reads TGTGCCAGCAGTTTATATTCGTTTGACAGTGATCAGCCCCAGCATTTT. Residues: CASSLYSFDSDQPQHF. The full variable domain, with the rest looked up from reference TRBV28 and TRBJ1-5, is DVKVTQSSRYLVKRTGEKVFLECVQDMDHENMFWYRQDPGLGLRLIYFSYDVKMKEKGDIPEGYSVSREKKERFSLILESASTNQTSMYLCASSLYSFDSDQPQHFGDGTRLSIL.

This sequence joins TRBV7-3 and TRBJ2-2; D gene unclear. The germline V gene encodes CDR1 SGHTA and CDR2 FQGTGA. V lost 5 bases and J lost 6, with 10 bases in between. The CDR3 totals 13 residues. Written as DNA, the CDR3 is TGTGCCAGCAGCCCCAGGCCCGCCGGGGAGCTGTTTTTT. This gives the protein CASSPRPAGELFF.

The DNA for the CDR3 is TGTGCCTGGATAAGGGACAGGGTACATCAGCCCCAGCATTTT. Protein: CAWIRDRVHQPQHF. The gene calls are TRBV30 and TRBJ1-5, with 9 bases matching TRBD1. Germline CDR1 and CDR2: GTSNPN and SVGIG (reference sequence). This CDR3 has 14 amino acids. The trim removed 4 bases at V and 5 bases at J, leaving 6 bases unmatched. The full variable domain, its missing parts supplied by reference TRBV30 and TRBJ1-5, is SQTIHQWPATLVQPVGSPLSLECTVEGTSNPNLYWYRQAAGRGLQLLFYSVGIGQISSEVPQNLSASRPQDRQFILSSKKLLLSDSGFYLCAWIRDRVHQPQHFGDGTRLSIL.

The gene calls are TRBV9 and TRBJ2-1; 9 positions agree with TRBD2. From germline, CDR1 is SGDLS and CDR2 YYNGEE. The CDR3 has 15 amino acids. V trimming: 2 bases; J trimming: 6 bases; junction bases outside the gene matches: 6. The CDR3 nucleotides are TGTGCCAGCAGCGTGACGGGACTAGCCCCCAATGAGCAGTTCTTC. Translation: CASSVTGLAPNEQFF.

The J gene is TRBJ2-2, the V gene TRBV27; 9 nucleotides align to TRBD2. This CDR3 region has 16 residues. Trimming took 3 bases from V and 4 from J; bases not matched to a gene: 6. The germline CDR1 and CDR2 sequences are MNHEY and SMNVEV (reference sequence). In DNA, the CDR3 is TGTGCCAGCAGTTTGGGGCGGGAGGGGGCCACCGGGGAGCTGTTTTTT. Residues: CASSLGREGATGELFF.

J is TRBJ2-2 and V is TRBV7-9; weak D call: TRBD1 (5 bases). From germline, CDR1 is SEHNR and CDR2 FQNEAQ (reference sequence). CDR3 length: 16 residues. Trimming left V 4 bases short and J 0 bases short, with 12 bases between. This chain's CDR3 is CASSSQTDPNTGELFF. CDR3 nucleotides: TGTGCCAGCAGCTCACAGACAGACCCGAACACCGGGGAGCTGTTTTTT.

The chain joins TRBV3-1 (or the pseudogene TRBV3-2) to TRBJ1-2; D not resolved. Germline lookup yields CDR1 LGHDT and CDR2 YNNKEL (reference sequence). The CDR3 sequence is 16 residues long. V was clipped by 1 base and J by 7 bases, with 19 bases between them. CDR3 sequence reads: CASSQASTYPRSGYTF. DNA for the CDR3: TGTGCCAGCAGCCAAGCGTCGACTTATCCAAGGAGTGGCTACACCTTC.

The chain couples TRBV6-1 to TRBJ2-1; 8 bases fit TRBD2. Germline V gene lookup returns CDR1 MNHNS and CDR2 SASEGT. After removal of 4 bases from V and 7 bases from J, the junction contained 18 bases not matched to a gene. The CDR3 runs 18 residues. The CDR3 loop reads CASSASKAGTRDGNEQFF. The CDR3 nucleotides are TGTGCCAGCAGTGCTTCCAAGGCCGGGACTAGGGACGGGAATGAGCAGTTCTTC.

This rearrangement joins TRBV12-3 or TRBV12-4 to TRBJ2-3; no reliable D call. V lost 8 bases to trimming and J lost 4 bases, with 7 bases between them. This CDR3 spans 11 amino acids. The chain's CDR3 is CASRHADTQYF. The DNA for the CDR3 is TGTGCCAGCCGACATGCAGATACGCAGTATTTT.

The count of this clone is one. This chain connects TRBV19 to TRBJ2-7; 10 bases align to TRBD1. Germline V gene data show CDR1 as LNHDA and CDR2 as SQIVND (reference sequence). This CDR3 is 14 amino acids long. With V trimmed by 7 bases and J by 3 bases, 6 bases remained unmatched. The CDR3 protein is CASTSGTGDYEQYF. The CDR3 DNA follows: TGTGCCAGTACTTCCGGGACAGGGGACTACGAGCAGTACTTC.

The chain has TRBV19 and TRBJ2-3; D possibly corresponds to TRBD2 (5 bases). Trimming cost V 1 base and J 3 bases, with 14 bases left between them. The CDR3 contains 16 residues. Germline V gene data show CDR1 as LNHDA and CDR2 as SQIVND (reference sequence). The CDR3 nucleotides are TGTGCCAGTAGTATAGCCACTAGTTTGTCGACAGATACGCAGTATTTT. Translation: CASSIATSLSTDTQYF.

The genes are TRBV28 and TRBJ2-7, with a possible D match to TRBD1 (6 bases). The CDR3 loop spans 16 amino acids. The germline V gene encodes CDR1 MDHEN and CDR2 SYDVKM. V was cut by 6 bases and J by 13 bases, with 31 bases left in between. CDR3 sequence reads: CASRLRSTDRRTYIYF. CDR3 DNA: TGTGCCAGCAGACTTCGTTCGACAGACAGGAGGACCTATATCTACTTC.

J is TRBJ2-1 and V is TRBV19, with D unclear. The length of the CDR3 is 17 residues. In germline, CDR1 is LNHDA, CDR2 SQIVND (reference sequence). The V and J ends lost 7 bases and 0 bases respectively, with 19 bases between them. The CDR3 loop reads CASTPLRGAVSYNEQFF. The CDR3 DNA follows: TGTGCCAGTACCCCTTTACGAGGTGCGGTCTCCTACAATGAGCAGTTCTTC.

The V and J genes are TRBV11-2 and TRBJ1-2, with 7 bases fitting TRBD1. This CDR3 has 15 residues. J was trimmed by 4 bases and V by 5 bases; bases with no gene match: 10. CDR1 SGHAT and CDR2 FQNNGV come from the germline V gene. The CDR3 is CASSLRGVSFYGYTF. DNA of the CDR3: TGTGCCAGCAGCCTCAGGGGGGTATCTTTCTATGGCTACACCTTC.

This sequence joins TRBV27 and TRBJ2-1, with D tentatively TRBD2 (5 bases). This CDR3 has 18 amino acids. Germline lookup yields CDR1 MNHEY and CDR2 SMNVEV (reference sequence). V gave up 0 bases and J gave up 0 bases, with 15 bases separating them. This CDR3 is CASSLSSLMGVSYNEQFF. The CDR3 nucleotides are TGTGCCAGCAGTTTATCGAGCTTGATGGGAGTCTCCTACAATGAGCAGTTCTTC.

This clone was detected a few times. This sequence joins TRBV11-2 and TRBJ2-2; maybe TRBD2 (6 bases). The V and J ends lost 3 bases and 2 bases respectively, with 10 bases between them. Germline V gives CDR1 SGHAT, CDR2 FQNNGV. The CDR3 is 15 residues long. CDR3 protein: CASSLTRGNTGELFF. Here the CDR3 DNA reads TGTGCCAGCAGCTTGACTAGGGGAAACACCGGGGAGCTGTTTTTT.